A selection of T cell receptor beta chains follows, all from one sample in a study of T cell responses to AZD1222 COVID-19 vaccine. The method was immunoSEQ multiplex PCR; TCRdb's version includes in-frame clones alone and lacks a portion of them. There are 75,000 to 100,000 clones in the sample; approximately 91% occur only once, and approximately 2.5% lies in the top ten. The sequenced sample was peripheral blood, obtained on day 0 of AZD1222 vaccination. The receptors derive from an adult in good health. Both conserved end residues are part of each CDR3. Fields, in order: J gene, D gene, V gene, clone size, CDR3 protein, CDR3 DNA. A D gene is named only where the DNA matches it firmly. Clone sizes are given selectively: once, few, many, or a class where the clone is expanded.

TRBJ2-7 | NA | TRBV18 | NA | CASSPYSSYEQYF | TGTGCCAGCTCACCCTATAGCTCCTACGAGCAGTACTTC
TRBJ2-3 | TRBD1 | TRBV9 | NA | CASSVAGQGETDTQYF | TGTGCCAGCAGCGTAGCAGGACAGGGGGAAACAGATACGCAGTATTTT
TRBJ2-5 | TRBD2 | TRBV11-2 | once | CASSKRLAASNETQYF | TGTGCCAGCAGCAAAAGACTAGCGGCCTCCAATGAGACCCAGTACTTC
TRBJ2-2 | NA | TRBV30 | NA | CAWNFGVGTGELFF | TGTGCCTGGAACTTCGGGGTAGGGACCGGGGAGCTGTTTTTT
TRBJ1-1 | NA | TRBV5-1 | NA | CASSLESGSHLAFF | TGCGCCAGCAGCTTGGAGTCCGGGAGTCACCTTGCTTTCTTT
TRBJ2-1 | NA | TRBV7-2 | once | CASSPGPNNEQFF | TGTGCCAGCAGCCCCGGGCCGAACAATGAGCAGTTCTTC
TRBJ1-6 | NA | TRBV11-2 | NA | CARSRTKSSYNSPLHF | TGTGCCAGGAGCCGCACCAAGAGCTCCTATAATTCACCCCTCCACTTT
TRBJ1-4 | NA | TRBV19 | NA | CASSRRRGATNEKLFF | TGTGCCAGTAGCAGACGTAGGGGAGCAACTAATGAAAAACTGTTTTTT
TRBJ2-2 | TRBD2 | TRBV19 | NA | CASSKIAGANTGELFF | TGTGCCAGTAGTAAAATAGCGGGGGCGAACACCGGGGAGCTGTTTTTT
TRBJ2-2 | TRBD1 | TRBV9 | once | CASSVSGTGVTGELFF | TGTGCCAGCAGCGTTTCCGGGACAGGGGTCACCGGGGAGCTGTTTTTT
TRBJ2-7 | NA | TRBV24-1 | NA | CATETLEQYF | TGTGCCACCGAGACTCTCGAGCAGTACTTC
TRBJ2-7 | NA | TRBV11-2 | NA | CASSLVNEQYF | TGTGCCAGCAGCTTAGTCAACGAGCAGTACTTC
TRBJ2-7 | TRBD1 | TRBV30 | NA | CAWSVAGGSYEQYF | TGTGCCTGGAGTGTGGCAGGGGGATCCTACGAGCAGTACTTC
TRBJ1-2 | TRBD1 | TRBV11-2 | NA | CASSLDVAGGGYGYTF | TGTGCCAGCAGCTTAGATGTGGCAGGGGGAGGCTATGGCTACACCTTC
TRBJ2-5 | TRBD2 | TRBV7-8 | once | CASSLGTSGRPSEETQYF | TGTGCCAGCAGCTTAGGGACTAGCGGGAGGCCTTCGGAGGAGACCCAGTACTTC
TRBJ1-1 | NA | TRBV15 | NA | CATSRDLKMSGRGNTEAFF | TGTGCCACCAGCAGAGATCTTAAAATGAGCGGCAGGGGGAACACTGAAGCTTTCTTT
TRBJ1-2 | TRBD1 | TRBV27 | NA | CASSPRPQGDYGYTF | TGTGCCAGCAGTCCCCGACCACAGGGGGACTATGGCTACACCTTC
TRBJ2-5 | TRBD2 | TRBV28 | NA | CASSSGLAGTETQYF | TGTGCCAGCAGTTCAGGACTAGCGGGAACTGAGACCCAGTACTTC
TRBJ1-2 | NA | TRBV5-8 | NA | CASSSVADIYYGYTF | TGTGCCAGCAGCTCCGTAGCGGACATTTACTATGGCTACACCTTC
TRBJ1-3 | NA | TRBV18 | few | CASSPSLGNTIYF | TGTGCCAGCTCACCGAGTCTTGGAAACACCATATATTTT
TRBJ2-1 | NA | TRBV20-1 | once | CSAMSYNEQFF | TGCAGTGCGATGTCCTACAATGAGCAGTTCTTC
TRBJ2-2 | NA | TRBV12-3/TRBV12-4 | NA | CASTILAGELFF | TGTGCCAGCACCATACTAGCCGGGGAGCTGTTTTTT
TRBJ1-2 | TRBD1 | TRBV19 | few | CASQRQGYYGYTF | TGTGCCAGTCAAAGACAGGGCTACTATGGCTACACCTTC
TRBJ2-3 | NA | TRBV25-1 | NA | CASSDYQGGPDTQYF | TGTGCCAGCAGTGATTATCAGGGGGGCCCAGATACGCAGTATTTT